These 10 T cell receptor beta chains came from one sample sequenced in a study of regulatory T cells in long-lasting Graves disease. Time point here: persistent/refractory GD, antithyroid drugs over 5 years with positive TRAb. PBMCs were the source of the RNA used for TCR sequencing. With iRepertoire HTBI primers and Arm-PCR of CDR3 regions, TCR beta libraries were built. TCRdb reanalysed the multiplex PCR reads using MiXCR and keeps one entry per CDR3 protein. The sample carries 350,000 to 450,000 distinct CDR3 sequences, roughly 25% recorded once. The specimen was peripheral blood mononuclear cells (PBMCs), collected when the disease was refractory, from a patient treated with antithyroid drugs. The source of these receptors is a woman in her 40s with Graves disease.

This clonotype has just a few counts. J is TRBJ1-6 and V is TRBV27; TRBD1 matches 8 bases. J gave up 7 bases and V 5 bases, and 7 bases lay outside the gene matches. The germline V gene has CDR1 MNHEY and CDR2 SMNVEV (reference sequence). The CDR3 covers 15 residues. The CDR3 reads CASSRNRGANSPLHF. DNA of the CDR3: TGTGCCAGCAGTAGAAACAGGGGGGCGAATTCACCCCTCCACTTT.

This clonotype was detected a few times. The chain has TRBV30 and TRBJ2-7; no firm D call. Trimming removed 2 bases at V and 1 base at J, with 6 bases between. Germline CDR1 and CDR2: GTSNPN and SVGIG (reference sequence). This CDR3 comprises 12 residues. CDR3 sequence (DNA): TGTGCCTGGAGTACGCTTTCCTACGAGCAGTACTTC. Translation gives CAWSTLSYEQYF.

In the case of this clonotype: Because the CDR3 is missing its conserved closing phenylalanine or tryptophan, this is likely a read error. The V gene is TRBV5-1, the J gene TRBJ2-2, with D possibly matching TRBD2 (6 bases). This CDR3 spans 17 amino acids. V was trimmed by 0 bases and J by 5 bases, leaving 17 bases between them. CDR1 SGHRS and CDR2 YFSETQ come from the germline V gene. CDR3 sequence reads: CASSLGLAQARTGELFS. The CDR3 nucleotides read TGCGCCAGCAGCTTGGGCCTAGCGCAGGCGAGGACCGGGGAGCTGTTTTCT.

This clonotype is a singleton in its sample. The J gene is TRBJ1-6, the V gene TRBV5-5; D not certain. There are 16 residues in the CDR3. The V and J ends lost 4 bases and 0 bases respectively, with 11 bases between them. Germline V gives CDR1 SGHKS, CDR2 YYEKEE (reference sequence). CDR3 protein: CASSPGDSSYNSPLHF. The CDR3 coding sequence is TGTGCCAGCAGCCCCGGGGATAGCTCCTATAATTCACCCCTCCACTTT.

This clonotype was counted at least ten times. The chain joins TRBV6-1 to TRBJ2-1; no clear D. V lost 5 bases, J lost 0 bases, and 17 bases lay in between. The CDR3 loop spans 17 amino acids. CDR1 and CDR2 (germline): MNHNS, SASEGT. This CDR3 reads CASSTVPWKSSYNEQFF. The CDR3 DNA is TGTGCCAGCAGTACGGTCCCTTGGAAGAGCTCCTACAATGAGCAGTTCTTC.

This rearrangement joins TRBV30 to TRBJ1-6; D is uncertain. In germline, CDR1 is GTSNPN, CDR2 SVGIG (reference sequence). V was pared by 2 bases and J by 1 base, with 12 bases between. The CDR3 length is 16 residues. CDR3 nucleotides: TGTGCCTGGAGTTTTGCGGGAAGGTCCTATAATTCACCCCTCCACTTT. Its translation is CAWSFAGRSYNSPLHF. The full variable domain, its missing parts supplied by reference TRBV30 and TRBJ1-6, is SQTIHQWPATLVQPVGSPLSLECTVEGTSNPNLYWYRQAAGRGLQLLFYSVGIGQISSEVPQNLSASRPQDRQFILSSKKLLLSDSGFYLCAWSFAGRSYNSPLHFGNGTRLTVT.

In this sample, this clonotype turned up many times. The chain links TRBV11-2 to TRBJ2-5; TRBD2 agrees at 11 bases. The V gene's germline CDR1 is SGHAT and CDR2 FQNNGV. V shed 4 bases, J shed 4 bases, and the junction held 11 bases outside the gene matches. The CDR3 is made up of 17 amino acids. The CDR3 loop is CASSSPGLAEKGETQYF. CDR3 sequence (DNA): TGTGCCAGCAGCTCCCCGGGACTAGCGGAAAAGGGAGAGACCCAGTACTTC.

V is TRBV5-1 and J is TRBJ2-5; TRBD1 matches 8 bases. J was trimmed by 3 bases and V by 4 bases; bases with no gene match: 5. Germline loops: CDR1 SGHRS, CDR2 YFSETQ. This CDR3 has 14 amino acids. The CDR3 sequence: CASSQGAGEETQYF. The CDR3 DNA reads TGCGCCAGCAGCCAGGGGGCTGGAGAAGAGACCCAGTACTTC.

This clonotype occurred many times. This chain uses TRBV6-1 with TRBJ2-7, with 7 bases lining up with TRBD2. CDR1 and CDR2 (germline): MNHNS, SASEGT. With 0 bases clipped from V and 2 bases from J, the junction kept 7 bases outside the gene matches. This CDR3 is 16 amino acids long. CDR3 coding DNA: TGTGCCAGCAGTGAAGCTCCTTTAGGACTAGCCTACGAGCAGTACTTC. Amino acids: CASSEAPLGLAYEQYF.

This clonotype was counted only a few times. This chain uses TRBV9 with TRBJ1-3; the D is unclear. V was pared by 0 bases and J by 1 base, with 8 bases between. The CDR3 is made up of 15 amino acids. Germline V lookup: CDR1 SGDLS, CDR2 YYNGEE. The CDR3 bases are TGTGCCAGCAGCGTAGCTTTGGATTCTGGAAACACCATATATTTT. Translation gives CASSVALDSGNTIYF.